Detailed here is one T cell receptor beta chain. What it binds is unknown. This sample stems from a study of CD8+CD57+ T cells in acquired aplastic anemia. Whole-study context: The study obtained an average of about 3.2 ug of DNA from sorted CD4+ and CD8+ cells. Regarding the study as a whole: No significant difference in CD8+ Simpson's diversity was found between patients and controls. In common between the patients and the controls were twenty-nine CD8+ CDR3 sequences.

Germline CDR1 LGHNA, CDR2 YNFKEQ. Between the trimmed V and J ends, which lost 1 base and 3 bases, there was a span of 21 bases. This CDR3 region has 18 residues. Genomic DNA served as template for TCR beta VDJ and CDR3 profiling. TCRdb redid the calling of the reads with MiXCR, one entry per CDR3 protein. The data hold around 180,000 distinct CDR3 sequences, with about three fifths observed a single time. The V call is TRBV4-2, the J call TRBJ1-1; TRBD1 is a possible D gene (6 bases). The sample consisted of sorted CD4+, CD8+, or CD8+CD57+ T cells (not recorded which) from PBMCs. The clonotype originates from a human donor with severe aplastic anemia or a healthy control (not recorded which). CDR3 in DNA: TGTGCCAGCAGCCAAGCTGGACTCAGGGGAGAAGGGGACACTGAAGCTTTCTTT. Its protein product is CASSQAGLRGEGDTEAFF.